Following are 21 T cell receptor beta chains from one sample sequenced in a study of PD-1 blockade in mismatch repair-deficient tumors (dated by TCRdb to the late 2010s). The library was produced with the immunoSEQ multiplex PCR assay. Here the immuneACCESS table is served through TCRdb, limited to in-frame sequences with V and J called. Missing clones are a known gap in these copies; in checked studies unresolved V genes cover under half, and the rest lacks a known reason. The sample profile shows some 100,000 clones; 82% of them were found once. Approximately 6.5% of the sample belongs to the ten largest clones. The sample was peripheral blood, taken about 36 weeks after starting pembrolizumab. These receptors were collected from an adult with mismatch repair-deficient cancer.

J is TRBJ2-7 and V is TRBV2; D unclear. V was cut by 5 bases and J by 2 bases, with 19 bases left in between. CDR1 and CDR2 from the germline V gene are SNHLY and FYNNEI. The CDR3 consists of 16 residues. CDR3 amino acids: CASSPHPGRGTYEQYF. In DNA, the CDR3 is TGTGCCAGCAGTCCCCACCCGGGTCGCGGCACCTACGAGCAGTACTTC.

This chain connects TRBV29-1 to TRBJ1-1; the D gene is possibly TRBD1 (6 bases). V was clipped by 6 bases and J by 0 bases, with 14 bases between them. The CDR3 has 14 residues. Germline V gene sequence: CDR1 SQVTM, CDR2 ANQGSEA. The CDR3 sequence: CSVPTRGLNTEAFF. CDR3 in DNA: TGCAGCGTCCCTACGCGGGGGCTGAACACTGAAGCTTTCTTT. Complete variable domain (other parts from reference TRBV29-1 and TRBJ1-1): SAVISQKPSRDICQRGTSLTIQCQVDSQVTMMFWYRQQPGQSLTLIATANQGSEATYESGFVIDKFPISRPNLTFSTLTVSNMSPEDSSIYLCSVPTRGLNTEAFFGQGTRLTVV.

V gene TRBV15 combines with J gene TRBJ1-2; D is ambiguous. The germline CDR1 and CDR2 sequences are LNHNV and YYDKDF (reference sequence). V was shortened by 5 bases and J by 4 bases, with 17 bases between the two germline ends. CDR3 length equals 15 residues. CDR3 DNA sequence: TGTGCCACCAGCGAATTCCGGGTTCCTAGCTATGGCTACACCTTC. Its protein product is CATSEFRVPSYGYTF.

CDR3: CASMLSFETSGYEQYF. The CDR3 DNA is TGTGCCAGCATGCTATCTTTCGAAACGTCGGGGTACGAGCAGTACTTC. The rearrangement uses TRBV6-4 and TRBJ2-7; TRBD2 might be the D (5 bases). The ends were cut back, 7 bases at V and 4 bases at J, with 23 bases in the middle. The length of the CDR3 is 16 residues. Germline V CDR1 and CDR2: MRHNA, SNTAGT.

This clone has more than one count but fewer than ten. The J gene is TRBJ2-2, the V gene TRBV7-3; D unclear. CDR1 SGHTA and CDR2 FQGTGA come from the germline V gene. CDR3 length: 14 amino acids. The V end lost 0 bases, the J end lost 6 bases, and 8 bases lay between the germline ends. The CDR3 DNA follows: TGTGCCAGCAGCTTAACGGGTTTGGCCGGGGAGCTGTTTTTT. Translation gives CASSLTGLAGELFF.

This clone was counted a few times. The chain carries TRBV9 and TRBJ2-5; D might be TRBD2 (6 bases). Germline lookup yields CDR1 SGDLS and CDR2 YYNGEE. This CDR3 is built from 14 residues. V lost 3 bases, J lost 4 bases, and 13 bases lay in between. The CDR3 loop reads CASSDQAGRETQYF. The CDR3 DNA sequence: TGTGCCAGCAGCGACCAGGCGGGAAGAGAGACCCAGTACTTC.

The chain has TRBV27 and TRBJ1-1; D is possibly TRBD1 (6 bases). Germline loops: CDR1 MNHEY, CDR2 SMNVEV (reference sequence). The ends were cut back, 5 bases at V and 5 bases at J, with 15 bases in the middle. The CDR3 spans 14 residues. The CDR3 region has the DNA TGTGCCAGCAGTACCCGACAGGCTGAAACTGAAGCTTTCTTT. Translation gives CASSTRQAETEAFF.

The chain joins TRBV19 to TRBJ2-1; possibly TRBD2 for D (5 bases). Germline CDR1 and CDR2: LNHDA and SQIVND (reference sequence). The V gene lost 5 bases and the J gene lost 7 bases, with 21 bases spanning the gap. There are 16 residues in the CDR3. CDR3 sequence reads: CASSPRWRTIRNEQFF. Here the CDR3 DNA reads TGTGCCAGTAGTCCCCGTTGGAGGACCATTAGAAATGAGCAGTTCTTC.

V is TRBV12-5 and J is TRBJ2-5; 7 nucleotides agree with TRBD1. The CDR3 spans 15 residues. Looked up from germline, CDR1 is LGHNT and CDR2 is FRNRAP. Germline trimming cut 5 bases from V and 2 bases from J; bases unmatched to any gene: 8. Here the CDR3 reads CASGPPDRRQETQYF. The CDR3 region has the DNA TGTGCTAGTGGTCCCCCGGACAGGCGACAAGAGACCCAGTACTTC.

The rearrangement uses TRBV5-6 and TRBJ1-2; 10 bases align to TRBD1. There are 17 residues in the CDR3. CDR1 is SGHDT, CDR2 YYEEEE, per germline. V was clipped by 4 bases and J by 0 bases; unmatched bases: 9. CDR3 amino acids: CASSTGTGELANYGYTF. For the CDR3, the DNA is TGTGCCAGCAGCACTGGGACAGGGGAGTTAGCTAACTATGGCTACACCTTC.

This chain joins TRBV5-8 and TRBJ2-5, with TRBD1 matching 7 bases. Germline lookup yields CDR1 SGHTS and CDR2 YDEGEE. This CDR3 has 15 amino acids. V dropped 4 bases and J dropped 4; count of bases not matched to a gene: 10. CDR3 protein: CASSPGQTNGETQYF. CDR3 DNA: TGTGCCAGCAGCCCGGGACAGACAAATGGAGAGACCCAGTACTTC. The complete variable domain, with remaining parts taken from reference TRBV5-8 and TRBJ2-5, reads EAGVTQSPTHLIKTRGQQATLRCSPISGHTSVYWYQQALGLGLQFLLWYDEGEERNRGNFPPRFSGRQFPNYSSELNVNALELEDSALYLCASSPGQTNGETQYFGPGTRLLVL.

The chain joins TRBV27 to TRBJ2-1, with D perhaps matching TRBD1 (5 bases). Trimming removed 5 bases from V and 5 bases from J, with 13 bases in between. The germline V gene has CDR1 MNHEY and CDR2 SMNVEV (reference sequence). This CDR3 spans 14 amino acids. CDR3 bases: TGTGCCAGCAGTATTCTCTCCAGGGACAATGAGCAGTTCTTC. It codes for CASSILSRDNEQFF.

The V gene is TRBV29-1, the J gene TRBJ1-4; 10 positions match TRBD1. CDR3 length equals 14 residues. Per the germline V gene, CDR1 is SQVTM and CDR2 is ANQGSEA. V was clipped by 6 bases and J by 5 bases; unmatched bases: 6. The CDR3 spells CSVSPGQGNEKLFF. As DNA, the CDR3 is TGCAGCGTCTCTCCGGGACAGGGGAATGAAAAACTGTTTTTT. Supplemented by reference TRBV29-1 and TRBJ1-4, the full variable domain reads SAVISQKPSRDICQRGTSLTIQCQVDSQVTMMFWYRQQPGQSLTLIATANQGSEATYESGFVIDKFPISRPNLTFSTLTVSNMSPEDSSIYLCSVSPGQGNEKLFFGSGTQLSVL.

This rearrangement joins TRBV2 to TRBJ2-7; 9 bases map to TRBD1. The J segment lost 2 bases and the V segment lost 8 bases, leaving 4 bases of the junction unmatched. Germline V gene lookup returns CDR1 SNHLY and CDR2 FYNNEI. The CDR3 is made up of 13 amino acids. CDR3 region: CASGTGLAYEQYF. CDR3 DNA sequence: TGTGCCAGCGGGACAGGGTTGGCCTACGAGCAGTACTTC. The complete variable domain, with remaining parts taken from reference TRBV2 and TRBJ2-7, reads EPEVTQTPSHQVTQMGQEVILRCVPISNHLYFYWYRQILGQKVEFLVSFYNNEISEKSEIFDDQFSVERPDGSNFTLKIRSTKLEDSAMYFCASGTGLAYEQYFGPGTRLTVT.

The chain links TRBV7-2 to TRBJ2-3; 13 positions match TRBD2. The CDR3 loop spans 18 amino acids. Unmatched junction bases numbered 11, after V lost 2 bases and J lost 6 bases. Germline values: CDR1 SGHTA, CDR2 FQGNSA. CDR3 loop: CASSLIPTSGRARDTQYF. The CDR3 nucleotides read TGTGCCAGCAGCTTAATCCCCACTAGCGGGAGGGCCAGGGATACGCAGTATTTT.

This clone occurred once. This chain connects TRBV7-9 to TRBJ2-1; D may be TRBD1 or TRBD2 (5 bases each). Germline CDR1 reads SEHNR; CDR2 reads FQNEAQ (reference sequence). The CDR3 has 18 amino acids. The V end lost 6 bases, the J end lost 1 base, and 22 bases lay between the germline ends. CDR3 amino acids: CASRHDSRGGGSYNEQFF. DNA of the CDR3: TGTGCCAGCAGGCACGATTCCCGAGGTGGGGGATCCTACAATGAGCAGTTCTTC.

The rearrangement links TRBV27 to TRBJ2-6; either TRBD1 or TRBD2 may supply D (6 bases each). V dropped 6 bases and J dropped 0 bases, with 18 bases sitting between them. The germline V gene encodes CDR1 MNHEY and CDR2 SMNVEV (reference sequence). There are 18 residues in the CDR3. The CDR3 sequence is CASSTPKGGNSGANVLTF. In DNA, the CDR3 is TGTGCCAGCAGCACCCCTAAAGGGGGGAACTCTGGGGCCAACGTCCTGACTTTC.

The rearrangement joins TRBV11-3 to TRBJ2-3, with a possible D match to TRBD1 (5 bases). Trimming shortened V by 5 bases and J by 1 base, and 10 bases separated the two germline ends. Germline V gene data show CDR1 as SGHNT and CDR2 as YENEEA. This CDR3 contains 14 residues. The CDR3 reads CASSGALGTDTQYF. DNA for the CDR3: TGTGCCAGCAGCGGGGCCCTAGGCACAGATACGCAGTATTTT.

The chain has TRBV28 and TRBJ1-3; 10 bases are a match to TRBD1. Germline V gene data show CDR1 as MDHEN and CDR2 as SYDVKM. With V trimmed by 6 bases and J by 4 bases, 0 bases remained unmatched. The CDR3 spans 13 residues. For the CDR3, the DNA is TGTGCCAGCAGGACAGGGGGCGGAAACACCATATATTTT. The encoded protein is CASRTGGGNTIYF.

The gene calls are TRBV5-5 and TRBJ2-3, with 9 bases lining up with TRBD1. CDR3 length: 18 residues. Germline values: CDR1 SGHKS, CDR2 YYEKEE (reference sequence). The junction had 15 bases not matched to a gene; V was cut back by 3 bases and J by 4 bases. CDR3: CASSYSSRDRAGSDTQYF. CDR3 nucleotides: TGTGCCAGCAGCTACTCGAGCCGGGACAGGGCTGGTTCAGATACGCAGTATTTT.

The chain couples TRBV4-1 to TRBJ2-5; TRBD2 might be the D (6 bases). The CDR3 is made up of 15 amino acids. Trimming pared 0 bases from V and 2 bases from J, leaving 10 bases between. From germline, CDR1 is MGHRA and CDR2 YSYEKL. CDR3 DNA sequence: TGCGCCAGCAGCCAAGACATAGCGGAGCAAGAGACCCAGTACTTC. This gives the protein CASSQDIAEQETQYF.